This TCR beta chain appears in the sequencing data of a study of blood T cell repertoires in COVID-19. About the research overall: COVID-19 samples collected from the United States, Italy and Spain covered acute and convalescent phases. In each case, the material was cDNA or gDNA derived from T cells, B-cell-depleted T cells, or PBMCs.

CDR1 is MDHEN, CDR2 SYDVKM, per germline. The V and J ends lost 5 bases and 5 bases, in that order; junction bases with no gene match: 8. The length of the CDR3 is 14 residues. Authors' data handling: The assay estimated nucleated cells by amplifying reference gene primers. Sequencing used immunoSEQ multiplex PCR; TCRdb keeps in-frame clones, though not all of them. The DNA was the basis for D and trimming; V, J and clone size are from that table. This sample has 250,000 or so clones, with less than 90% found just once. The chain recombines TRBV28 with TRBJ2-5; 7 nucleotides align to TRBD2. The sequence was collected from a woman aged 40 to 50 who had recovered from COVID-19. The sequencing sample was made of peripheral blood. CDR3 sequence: CASSRGPGGETQYF. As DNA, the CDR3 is TGTGCCAGCAGTCGTGGCCCCGGGGGGGAGACCCAGTACTTC.